What follows are 14 T cell receptor beta chains derived from one specimen sequenced in a study of CD8 T cells in ankylosing spondylitis. From the 5' RACE reads, TCRdb called clonotypes with MiXCR, one entry per CDR3 protein. The sample lists approximately 140,000 distinct CDR3 sequences; 40% to 50% were seen once. The sequenced sample consisted of synovial fluid, either unsorted or a sorted T cell fraction (not recorded which). The source of these receptors is a male donor with ankylosing spondylitis.

This sequence joins TRBV20-1 and TRBJ2-7; 7 positions agree with TRBD2. J gave up 2 bases and V 4 bases, and 8 bases lay outside the gene matches. The CDR3 is 14 amino acids. Germline V gives CDR1 DFQATT, CDR2 SNEGSKA (reference sequence). CDR3 bases: TGCAGTGCTACCAGCGGGAATTCCCCCTACGAGCAGTACTTC. Encoded protein: CSATSGNSPYEQYF.

The V gene is TRBV11-2, the J gene TRBJ1-4; a possible D gene is TRBD1 (6 bases). This CDR3 comprises 18 residues. From germline, CDR1 is SGHAT and CDR2 FQNNGV. With 5 bases removed from V and 0 bases from J, the gap between germline ends came to 19 bases. CDR3 in DNA: TGTGCCAGCAGCCCAGGGGTCCTCCGAGGGGCAACTAATGAAAAACTGTTTTTT. Translation: CASSPGVLRGATNEKLFF.

This clonotype has just a few counts. The chain carries TRBV7-2 and TRBJ2-3; D tentatively reads TRBD1 or TRBD2 (5 bases each). The CDR3 is 15 amino acids. The V gene lost 2 bases and the J gene lost 6 bases, with 15 bases spanning the gap. CDR1 is SGHTA, CDR2 FQGNSA, per germline. The CDR3 nucleotides are TGTGCCAGCAGCTTATTGGGGACCCCCTGGGATACGCAGTATTTT. Its protein product is CASSLLGTPWDTQYF.

This clonotype was seen at least ten times. V usage is TRBV20-1 and J usage is TRBJ2-2; 10 bases are a match to TRBD2. Germline CDR1 and CDR2: DFQATT and SNEGSKA (reference sequence). The CDR3 covers 15 residues. Trimming cost V 6 bases and J 5 bases; bases outside gene matches: 9. The CDR3 nucleotides read TGCAGTGCGAAACCCCCGGGACTAGCGACCGGGGAGCTGTTTTTT. Residues: CSAKPPGLATGELFF.

This clonotype was observed once. The chain is built from TRBV7-8 and TRBJ2-2, with unresolved D. The CDR3 totals 15 residues. The V gene's germline CDR1 is SGHVS and CDR2 FQNEAQ. Trimming cost V 1 base and J 1 base, with 7 bases left between them. The CDR3: CASSLGIGNTGELFF. CDR3 DNA: TGTGCCAGCAGCTTAGGTATAGGGAACACCGGGGAGCTGTTTTTT.

This sequence joins TRBV7-3 and TRBJ2-1, with TRBD2 matching over 10 bases. Trimming at V came to 1 base and at J to 9 bases, leaving 9 bases not matched to a gene. In germline, CDR1 is SGHTA, CDR2 FQGTGA. This CDR3 spans 16 amino acids. The CDR3 region is CASSLIGLAGAGEQFF. The CDR3 bases are TGTGCCAGCAGCTTAATCGGGCTAGCGGGGGCCGGTGAGCAGTTCTTC.

The chain links TRBV10-2 to TRBJ2-7, with 11 bases matching TRBD2. The V gene end was trimmed by 0 bases and the J gene end by 5 bases; junction bases not matched to a gene: 9. The CDR3 is 17 residues long. Germline V gene sequence: CDR1 WSHSY, CDR2 SAAADI. CDR3 in DNA: TGCGCCAGCAGTGAGTCGCCTTGGCTAGCGGGAGGTAACGAGCAGTACTTC. Translation: CASSESPWLAGGNEQYF.

This clonotype was seen a handful of times. The J gene is TRBJ2-3, the V gene TRBV27, with D possibly being TRBD1 (6 bases). The CDR3 has 15 amino acids. The V gene's germline CDR1 is MNHEY and CDR2 SMNVEV (reference sequence). Trimming removed 5 bases at V and 3 bases at J, with 15 bases between. CDR3 loop: CASSLYRDGTDTQYF. CDR3 in DNA: TGTGCCAGCAGTCTTTACAGGGACGGTACAGATACGCAGTATTTT.

The chain employs TRBV6-2 or TRBV6-3 and TRBJ2-7; D is undetermined. CDR1 and CDR2 (germline): MNHEY, SVGEGT. V was shortened by 7 bases and J by 4 bases, with 20 bases between the two germline ends. The CDR3 sequence is 15 residues long. The CDR3 loop is CASNPRQAETYEQYF. The CDR3, as DNA: TGTGCCAGCAATCCACGGCAGGCAGAAACTTACGAGCAGTACTTC.

V usage is TRBV2 and J usage is TRBJ1-2, with unresolved D. The CDR3 has 16 amino acids. Germline values: CDR1 SNHLY, CDR2 FYNNEI. V gave up 1 base and J gave up 1 base, with 13 bases separating them. CDR3 sequence (DNA): TGTGCCAGCAGTGAAGGAGGGAGAGCCTATAACTATGGCTACACCTTC. Translation: CASSEGGRAYNYGYTF.

This chain uses TRBV10-3 with TRBJ1-5; TRBD1 agrees at 8 bases. The length of the CDR3 is 15 residues. The J segment lost 7 bases and the V segment lost 0 bases, leaving 5 bases of the junction unmatched. CDR1 is ENHRY, CDR2 SYGVKD, per germline. The CDR3 DNA follows: TGTGCCATCAGTGAGTCGACAGGGGCCAGACAGCCCCAGCATTTT. Translating it yields CAISESTGARQPQHF.

Only a few counts were recorded for this clonotype. DNA for the CDR3: TGTGCCAGCAGTCCCCTCTACCGCGCCCGGGGCAAGGTAGTCTGGTACAATGAGCAGTTCTTC. Its protein is CASSPLYRARGKVVWYNEQFF. V usage is TRBV27 and J usage is TRBJ2-1; the D call may be TRBD1 or TRBD2 (5 bases each). Germline CDR1 MNHEY, CDR2 SMNVEV (reference sequence). V lost 5 bases and J lost 4, with 33 bases in between. This CDR3 region has 21 residues.

The rearrangement uses TRBV27 and TRBJ1-5; a possible D gene is TRBD1 (5 bases). The CDR3 sequence is 17 residues long. Per the germline V gene, CDR1 is MNHEY and CDR2 is SMNVEV (reference sequence). V lost 4 bases and J 0 bases, leaving 16 bases between the germline ends. The CDR3 bases are TGTGCCAGCAGTTCCACCGACAGCTACAATAGCAATCAGCCCCAGCATTTT. As protein: CASSSTDSYNSNQPQHF.

The sample holds many counts of this clonotype. The chain combines TRBV7-3 with TRBJ1-6; no reliable D call. CDR1 is SGHTA, CDR2 FQGTGA, per germline. The CDR3 consists of 14 residues. V was pared by 0 bases and J by 8 bases, with 8 bases between. CDR3 amino acids: CASSLTGHDSPLHF. CDR3 DNA sequence: TGTGCCAGCAGCTTAACCGGGCACGATTCACCCCTCCACTTT.